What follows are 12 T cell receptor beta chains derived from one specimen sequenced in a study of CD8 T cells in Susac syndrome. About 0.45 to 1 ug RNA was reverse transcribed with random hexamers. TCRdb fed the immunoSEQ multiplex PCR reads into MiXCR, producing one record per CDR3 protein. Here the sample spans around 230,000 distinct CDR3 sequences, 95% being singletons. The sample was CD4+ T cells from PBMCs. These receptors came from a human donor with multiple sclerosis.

The CDR3 sequence: CASSLWSTKKNTEAFF. The CDR3 coding sequence is TGTGCCAGCAGCTTATGGTCTACCAAGAAGAACACTGAAGCTTTCTTT. The chain has TRBV7-2 and TRBJ1-1, with D unclear. Deletions cut 2 bases from V and 1 base from J, with 14 bases between. Germline V CDR1 and CDR2: SGHTA, FQGNSA. The CDR3 is made up of 16 amino acids.

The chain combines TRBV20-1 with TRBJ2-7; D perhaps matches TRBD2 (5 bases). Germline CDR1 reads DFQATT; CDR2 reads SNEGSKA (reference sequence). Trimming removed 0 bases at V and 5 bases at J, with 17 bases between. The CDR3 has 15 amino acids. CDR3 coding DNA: TGCAGTGCTAGAGATCCAGCAGGCCCGCGGGACGAGCAGTACTTC. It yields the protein CSARDPAGPRDEQYF.

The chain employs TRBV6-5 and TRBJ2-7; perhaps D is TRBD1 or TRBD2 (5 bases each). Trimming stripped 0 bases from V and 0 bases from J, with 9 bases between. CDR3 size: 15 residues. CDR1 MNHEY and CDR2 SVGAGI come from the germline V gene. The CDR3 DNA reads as TGTGCCAGCAGTTACTCAGGGGAGAGCTCCTACGAGCAGTACTTC. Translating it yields CASSYSGESSYEQYF.

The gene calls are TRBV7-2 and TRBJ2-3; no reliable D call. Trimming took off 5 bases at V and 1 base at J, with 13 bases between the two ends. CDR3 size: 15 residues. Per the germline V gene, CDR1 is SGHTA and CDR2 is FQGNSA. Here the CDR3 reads CASSPLRVGTDTQYF. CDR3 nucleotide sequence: TGTGCCAGCAGCCCACTACGGGTGGGCACAGATACGCAGTATTTT.

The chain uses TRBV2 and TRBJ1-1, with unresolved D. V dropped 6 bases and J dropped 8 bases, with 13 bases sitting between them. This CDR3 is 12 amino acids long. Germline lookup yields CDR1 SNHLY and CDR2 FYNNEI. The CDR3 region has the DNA TGTGCCAGCAGGGACGAGGGCACCGAAGCTTTCTTT. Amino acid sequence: CASRDEGTEAFF.

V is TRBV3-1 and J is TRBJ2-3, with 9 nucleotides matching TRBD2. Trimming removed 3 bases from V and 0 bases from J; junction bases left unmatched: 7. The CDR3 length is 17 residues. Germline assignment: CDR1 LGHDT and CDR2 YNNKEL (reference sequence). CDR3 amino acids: CASSQQGLAASTDTQYF. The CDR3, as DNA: TGTGCCAGCAGCCAGCAGGGACTAGCCGCTAGCACAGATACGCAGTATTTT.

The CDR3 DNA is TGCAGTGCTCCCGATCTGGCGGAGACCCAGTACTTC. Amino acids: CSAPDLAETQYF. This rearrangement joins TRBV20-1 to TRBJ2-5; no clear D. V was shortened by 5 bases and J by 5 bases, with 12 bases between the two germline ends. CDR1 is DFQATT and CDR2 is SNEGSKA in the germline V gene (reference sequence). This CDR3 is built from 12 residues.

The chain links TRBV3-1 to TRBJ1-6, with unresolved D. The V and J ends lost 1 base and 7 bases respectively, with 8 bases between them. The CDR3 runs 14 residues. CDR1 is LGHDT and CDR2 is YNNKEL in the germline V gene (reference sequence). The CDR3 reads CASSQANQNSPLHF. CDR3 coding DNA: TGTGCCAGCAGCCAAGCTAACCAGAATTCACCCCTCCACTTT.

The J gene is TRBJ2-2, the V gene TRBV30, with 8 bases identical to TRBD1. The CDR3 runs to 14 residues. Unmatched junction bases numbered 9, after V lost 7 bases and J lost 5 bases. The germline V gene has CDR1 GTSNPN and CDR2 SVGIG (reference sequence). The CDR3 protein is CALGQGKLTGELFF. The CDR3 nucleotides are TGTGCCTTAGGACAGGGAAAGTTAACCGGGGAGCTGTTTTTT.

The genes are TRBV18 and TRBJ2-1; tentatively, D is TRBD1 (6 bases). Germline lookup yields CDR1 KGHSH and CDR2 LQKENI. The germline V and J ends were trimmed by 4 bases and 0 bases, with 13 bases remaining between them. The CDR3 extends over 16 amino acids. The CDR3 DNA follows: TGTGCCAGCTCACAGTTTGGGGACAACTCCTACAATGAGCAGTTCTTC. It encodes CASSQFGDNSYNEQFF.

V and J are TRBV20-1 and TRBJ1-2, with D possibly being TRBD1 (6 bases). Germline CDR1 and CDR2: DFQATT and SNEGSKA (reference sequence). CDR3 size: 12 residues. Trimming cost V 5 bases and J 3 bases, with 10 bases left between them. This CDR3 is CSALRGDYGYTF. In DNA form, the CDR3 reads TGCAGTGCTCTCAGGGGAGACTATGGCTACACCTTC.

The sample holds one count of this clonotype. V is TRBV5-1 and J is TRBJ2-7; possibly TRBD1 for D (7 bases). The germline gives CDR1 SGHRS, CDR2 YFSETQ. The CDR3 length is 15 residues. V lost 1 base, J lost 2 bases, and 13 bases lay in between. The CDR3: CASSLSGGRPYEQYF. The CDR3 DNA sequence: TGCGCCAGCAGCTTGTCAGGGGGGAGACCCTACGAGCAGTACTTC.